The 26 T cell receptor beta chains below all came from one sample that was sequenced in a study of T cell responses to AZD1222 COVID-19 vaccine. Clones were read by immunoSEQ multiplex PCR, and TCRdb kept only the in-frame ones, dropping some. The repertoire holds some 120,000 clones, approximately 90% seen once, with 4.2% in the top ten. The source material was peripheral blood, sampled 28 days after the second dose of the MenACWY control vaccine. These receptors were taken from an adult who received the MenACWY meningococcal vaccine as a control.

The chain recombines TRBV4-2 with TRBJ2-7; 12 nucleotides agree with TRBD2. Germline V lookup: CDR1 LGHNA, CDR2 YNFKEQ. CDR3 length equals 15 residues. V gave up 1 base and J gave up 2 bases; unmatched junction bases: 0. CDR3 nucleotides: TGTGCCAGCAGCCAAGGGACTAGCGGGACCTACGAGCAGTACGTC. Residues: CASSQGTSGTYEQYV.

This chain connects TRBV28 to TRBJ2-6; the D is unclear. This CDR3 has 15 amino acids. Germline V gives CDR1 MDHEN, CDR2 SYDVKM. V lost 6 bases, J lost 5 bases, and 14 bases lay in between. The CDR3 region is CASSLDQRWANVLTF. In DNA form, the CDR3 reads TGTGCCAGCAGCCTGGACCAGAGGTGGGCCAACGTCCTGACTTTC. The variable domain in full, completed from reference TRBV28 and TRBJ2-6, reads DVKVTQSSRYLVKRTGEKVFLECVQDMDHENMFWYRQDPGLGLRLIYFSYDVKMKEKGDIPEGYSVSREKKERFSLILESASTNQTSMYLCASSLDQRWANVLTFGAGSRLTVL.

CDR3 DNA sequence: TGTGCCAGCAGCTCCGACCGTAGCGGGAGGCTGTCAGATACGCAGTATTTT. This encodes CASSSDRSGRLSDTQYF. This rearrangement joins TRBV7-8 to TRBJ2-3, with 10 positions matching TRBD2. Germline-derived CDR1 and CDR2 are SGHVS and FQNEAQ. J gave up 4 bases and V 4 bases, and 11 bases lay outside the gene matches. The CDR3 is 17 residues long.

Concerning this clone: This same CDR3 is encoded by further DNA sequences in the sample. The V call is TRBV18, the J call TRBJ1-2; no firm D call. This CDR3 spans 13 amino acids. Germline loops: CDR1 KGHSH, CDR2 LQKENI. Deletions cut 2 bases from V and 4 bases from J, with 8 bases between. The CDR3 coding sequence is TGTGCCAGCTCACCAGAGGGTCGCTATGGCTACACCTTC. Encoded protein: CASSPEGRYGYTF.

The chain couples TRBV28 to TRBJ1-5; a weak D match, TRBD1 (6 bases). Germline V gene lookup returns CDR1 MDHEN and CDR2 SYDVKM. V shed 6 bases and J shed 4 bases, with 13 bases lying between them. This CDR3 has 14 residues. In DNA form, the CDR3 reads TGTGCCAGCAGACCCGGGACAAAAAATCAGCCCCAGCATTTT. Its protein product is CASRPGTKNQPQHF.

The genes are TRBV28 and TRBJ1-5; TRBD1 matches at 7 bases. Germline CDR1 reads MDHEN; CDR2 reads SYDVKM. The V segment lost 5 bases and the J segment 5 bases; nucleotides outside the gene matches: 9. The CDR3 loop spans 15 amino acids. The CDR3 DNA reads TGTGCCAGCAGTCCTCAAAGGGGGCGCGATCAGCCCCAGCATTTT. It yields the protein CASSPQRGRDQPQHF.

The genes are TRBV5-1 and TRBJ2-2, with D possibly TRBD1 on 6 matching bases. This CDR3 has 16 residues. V was cut by 0 bases and J by 2 bases, with 11 bases left in between. Germline V lookup: CDR1 SGHRS, CDR2 YFSETQ. CDR3 nucleotide sequence: TGCGCCAGCAGCTTGGCCCCAGGGGTTAACACCGGGGAGCTGTTTTTT. Protein: CASSLAPGVNTGELFF.

The gene calls are TRBV27 and TRBJ2-1; TRBD2 matches 8 bases. Losses at the gene ends were 2 bases for V and 5 bases for J; bases not matched to a gene: 5. CDR3 length: 15 amino acids. Germline V gene sequence: CDR1 MNHEY, CDR2 SMNVEV (reference sequence). CDR3 protein: CASSLVAGYNNEQFF. The DNA of the CDR3 is TGTGCCAGCAGTTTAGTAGCGGGGTATAACAATGAGCAGTTCTTC.

The chain has TRBV5-6 and TRBJ2-6; possible D gene TRBD2, 5 bases. Trimming removed 1 base from V and 0 bases from J, with 5 bases in between. CDR1 is SGHDT and CDR2 is YYEEEE in the germline V gene. The CDR3 has 15 amino acids. CDR3: CASSLRGSGANVLTF. CDR3 bases: TGTGCCAGCAGCTTGCGGGGCTCTGGGGCCAACGTCCTGACTTTC.

The chain has TRBV30 and TRBJ2-7; 11 bases match TRBD1. Per germline, CDR1 GTSNPN and CDR2 SVGIG (reference sequence). The CDR3 is 14 residues long. V was pared by 3 bases and J by 2 bases, with 3 bases of the junction left unmatched. In DNA form, the CDR3 reads TGTGCCTGGAGGGGGACAGGGGGGACCTACGAGCAGTACTTC. This encodes CAWRGTGGTYEQYF.

Comments on this clone: Mismatch with germline at one junction end may stem from a read error. V and J are TRBV18 and TRBJ1-2; 9 bases map to TRBD1. Germline V gives CDR1 KGHSH, CDR2 LQKENI. The CDR3 runs to 15 residues. CDR3 nucleotides: TGTGCCAGCTCATCACCGGGACAGGGATCATATGGCTACACCTTC. This translates into CASSSPGQGSYGYTF.

The chain is built from TRBV19 and TRBJ1-2, with D unclear. The ends were cut back, 5 bases at V and 7 bases at J, with 17 bases in the middle. The CDR3 runs 14 residues. In germline, CDR1 is LNHDA, CDR2 SQIVND (reference sequence). The CDR3 here is CASSSPVHGSGYTF. CDR3 sequence (DNA): TGTGCCAGTAGTTCCCCCGTTCATGGGTCTGGCTACACCTTC.

The chain uses TRBV7-2 and TRBJ2-5, with D tentatively TRBD2 (6 bases). V dropped 6 bases and J dropped 2 bases, with 19 bases sitting between them. There are 16 residues in the CDR3. The germline V gene has CDR1 SGHTA and CDR2 FQGNSA. Here the CDR3 reads CASRDPGRKNQETQYF. The DNA of the CDR3 is TGTGCCAGCAGGGACCCCGGGAGAAAGAATCAAGAGACCCAGTACTTC.

Here the CDR3 reads CASSQSFRPNQPQHF. The CDR3 DNA sequence: TGTGCCAGCAGCCAATCCTTCCGTCCGAATCAGCCCCAGCATTTT. The V call is TRBV16, the J call TRBJ1-5; no reliable D call. The CDR3 is 15 amino acids. Per the germline V gene, CDR1 is KGHSY and CDR2 is FQNENV. The V end was cut by 0 bases, the J end by 4 bases, with 10 bases between. Combining the CDR3 with reference TRBV16 and TRBJ1-5 gives the whole variable domain GEEVAQTPKHLVRGEGQKAKLYCAPIKGHSYVFWYQQVLKNEFKFLISFQNENVFDETGMPKERFSAKCLPNSPCSLEIQATKLEDSAVYFCASSQSFRPNQPQHFGDGTRLSIL.

The V call is TRBV5-1, the J call TRBJ2-7; 9 nucleotides align to TRBD2. The CDR3 has 13 residues. The V gene end was trimmed by 8 bases and the J gene end by 4 bases; junction bases not matched to a gene: 7. Germline CDR1 and CDR2: SGHRS and YFSETQ. CDR3 residues: CASGLAPGYEQYF. CDR3 DNA sequence: TGCGCCAGTGGACTAGCGCCAGGGTACGAGCAGTACTTC. Together with reference TRBV5-1 and TRBJ2-7, the CDR3 gives the full variable domain: KAGVTQTPRYLIKTRGQQVTLSCSPISGHRSVSWYQQTPGQGLQFLFEYFSETQRNKGNFPGRFSGRQFSNSRSEMNVSTLELGDSALYLCASGLAPGYEQYFGPGTRLTVT.

The rearrangement links TRBV6-5 to TRBJ1-5, with D possibly TRBD1 on 5 matching bases. The germline V gene encodes CDR1 MNHEY and CDR2 SVGAGI. The ends were cut back, 7 bases at V and 6 bases at J, with 19 bases in the middle. This CDR3 has 15 residues. CDR3 amino acids: CASKPPGLTTQPQHF. The DNA of the CDR3 is TGTGCCAGCAAACCCCCGGGACTTACAACTCAGCCCCAGCATTTT.

The chain has TRBV7-2 and TRBJ1-5, with a weak D call TRBD1 (6 bases). CDR3 size: 15 residues. Germline CDR1 and CDR2: SGHTA and FQGNSA. Trimming removed 2 bases at V and 4 bases at J, with 12 bases between. Here the CDR3 DNA reads TGTGCCAGCAGCTTAAAGGGGGGAGAGAATCAGCCCCAGCATTTT. Amino acid sequence: CASSLKGGENQPQHF.

J is TRBJ1-5 and V is TRBV6-5; D is possibly TRBD1 (5 bases). Germline V CDR1 and CDR2: MNHEY, SVGAGI. This CDR3 region has 13 residues. Trimming took 6 bases from V and 2 from J, leaving 8 bases between them. In DNA, the CDR3 is TGTGCCAGCAGGGTCAGGGGCAATCAGCCCCAGCATTTT. This gives the protein CASRVRGNQPQHF.

J is TRBJ2-7 and V is TRBV28; TRBD2 agrees at 10 bases. Per the germline V gene, CDR1 is MDHEN and CDR2 is SYDVKM. V lost 4 bases and J lost 2; bases outside the gene matches: 11. There are 17 residues in the CDR3. The DNA for the CDR3 is TGTGCCAGCAGTTCCCTCTGGACTAGCGGAAGGACCTACGAGCAGTACTTC. Amino acids: CASSSLWTSGRTYEQYF.

The chain couples TRBV19 to TRBJ2-1, with D maybe TRBD1 (6 bases). Germline values: CDR1 LNHDA, CDR2 SQIVND (reference sequence). V was clipped by 1 base and J by 0 bases, with 13 bases between them. There are 17 residues in the CDR3. The DNA for the CDR3 is TGTGCCAGTAGTATAGGGGTGGGGGCGAGCTCCTACAATGAGCAGTTCTTC. Amino acid sequence: CASSIGVGASSYNEQFF.

The chain combines TRBV5-1 with TRBJ2-3, with 9 bases matching TRBD2. Trimming cost V 3 bases and J 1 base; bases outside gene matches: 6. The germline V gene has CDR1 SGHRS and CDR2 YFSETQ. The CDR3 extends over 16 amino acids. CDR3 in DNA: TGCGCCAGCAGCTGGGAGCGGGGGGCGGGCACAGATACGCAGTATTTT. Protein: CASSWERGAGTDTQYF.

The V and J genes are TRBV7-9 and TRBJ2-7; D gene uncertain. Between the trimmed V and J ends, which lost 5 bases and 4 bases, there was a span of 9 bases. The germline gives CDR1 SEHNR, CDR2 FQNEAQ (reference sequence). CDR3 length equals 12 residues. In DNA form, the CDR3 reads TGTGCCAGCAGCAATGATATTTACGAGCAGTACGTC. Its protein is CASSNDIYEQYV.

The J gene is TRBJ1-2, the V gene TRBV29-1, with TRBD1 matching 7 bases. This CDR3 region has 12 residues. CDR1 is SQVTM, CDR2 ANQGSEA, per germline. J lost 4 bases, V lost 2 bases, and 1 base had no gene match. The CDR3 bases are TGCAGCGTTGAACAGGGGGGCTATGGCTACACCTTC. Translating it yields CSVEQGGYGYTF.

The chain couples TRBV6-2 or TRBV6-3 to TRBJ2-3, with 9 positions matching TRBD1. CDR3 length: 17 amino acids. J was trimmed by 1 base and V by 6 bases; bases with no gene match: 11. Germline V CDR1 and CDR2: MNHEY, SVGEGT. In DNA form, the CDR3 reads TGTGCCAGCAGCCCGGGACAGGGTCGTAGGGGCACAGATACGCAGTATTTT. Protein product: CASSPGQGRRGTDTQYF.

This clone was seen a single time. The rearrangement joins TRBV20-1 to TRBJ1-2; D uncertain. The CDR3 loop spans 11 amino acids. Germline values: CDR1 DFQATT, CDR2 SNEGSKA (reference sequence). Trimming shortened V by 3 bases and J by 8 bases, and 10 bases separated the two germline ends. CDR3 sequence (DNA): TGCAGTGCTAGGATCGGGGAGGGCTACACCTTC. It encodes CSARIGEGYTF.

The V and J genes are TRBV27 and TRBJ2-2; possibly TRBD1 for D (6 bases). CDR1 and CDR2 from the germline V gene are MNHEY and SMNVEV (reference sequence). This CDR3 is 17 amino acids long. The V end was cut by 5 bases, the J end by 0 bases, with 16 bases between. The CDR3 is CASSPRDTLSNTGELFF. The CDR3 DNA reads TGTGCCAGCAGTCCTCGGGACACTCTATCGAACACCGGGGAGCTGTTTTTT.